The next 11 T cell receptor beta chains were all read from a single sample in a study of shared clonotypes between healthy human individuals. Assay used: immunoSEQ multiplex PCR; TCRdb lists only in-frame clones, some missing. This sample has about 490,000 clones, with 65% to 85% found just once. Source material: PBMCs. The receptors stem from a woman between 35 and 50 years old in good health. Some clones in this sample may be carry-over from other donors' samples.

The chain employs TRBV4-2 and TRBJ2-7, with 7 bases that match TRBD1. This CDR3 region has 15 residues. Germline V CDR1 and CDR2: LGHNA, YNFKEQ. V was clipped by 1 base and J by 1 base; unmatched bases: 4. The CDR3 bases are TGTGCCAGCAGCCAAGGGACAGGAGAATCCTACGAGCAGTACTTC. This translates into CASSQGTGESYEQYF.

The chain combines TRBV28 with TRBJ2-4; a possible D gene is TRBD1 (6 bases). In germline, CDR1 is MDHEN, CDR2 SYDVKM. The CDR3 covers 16 residues. V gave up 2 bases and J gave up 8 bases, with 19 bases separating them. CDR3 sequence reads: CASSLVTGSGGDIQYF. The DNA for the CDR3 is TGTGCCAGCAGTTTAGTGACAGGCAGCGGTGGGGACATTCAGTACTTC.

The chain is built from TRBV10-3 and TRBJ1-4; D is undetermined. The germline CDR1 and CDR2 sequences are ENHRY and SYGVKD. V lost 0 bases and J lost 7, with 12 bases in between. The CDR3 length is 15 residues. This chain's CDR3 is CAISESGGRGEKLFF. The CDR3 nucleotides are TGTGCCATCAGTGAGTCCGGAGGCCGCGGTGAAAAACTGTTTTTT.

V gene TRBV14 combines with J gene TRBJ2-7, with D perhaps being TRBD1 or TRBD2 (6 bases each). V was pared by 0 bases and J by 3 bases, with 12 bases between. The CDR3 is made up of 15 amino acids. Germline values: CDR1 SGHDN, CDR2 FVKESK. The CDR3 loop reads CASSQDHGGVYEQYF. In DNA, the CDR3 is TGTGCCAGCAGCCAAGACCACGGGGGCGTCTACGAGCAGTACTTC.

The chain recombines TRBV6-1 with TRBJ2-3; TRBD2 aligns across 9 bases. CDR3 size: 14 residues. Germline loops: CDR1 MNHNS, CDR2 SASEGT. V trimming: 6 bases; J trimming: 3 bases; junction bases outside the gene matches: 4. In DNA form, the CDR3 reads TGTGCCAGCAGACCGGGACTAGCAACAGATACGCAGTATTTT. It yields the protein CASRPGLATDTQYF.

The V gene is TRBV4-2, the J gene TRBJ1-2; TRBD1 is a possible D gene (5 bases). The CDR3 totals 15 residues. Trimming cost V 3 bases and J 3 bases, with 14 bases left between them. Looked up from germline, CDR1 is LGHNA and CDR2 is YNFKEQ. CDR3 bases: TGTGCCAGCAGCCAGGCCCGGGACCTGTACTATGGCTACACCTTC. Translated, it gives CASSQARDLYYGYTF.

This sequence joins TRBV7-2 and TRBJ2-7, with 8 bases identical to TRBD1. V dropped 3 bases and J dropped 2; count of bases not matched to a gene: 3. CDR3 length equals 14 residues. Germline V gene data show CDR1 as SGHTA and CDR2 as FQGNSA. The CDR3 loop is CASSLTGVAYEQYF. For the CDR3, the DNA is TGTGCCAGCAGCTTGACAGGGGTGGCCTACGAGCAGTACTTC.

The V call is TRBV5-1, the J call TRBJ1-4, with 9 bases aligning to TRBD1. The J segment lost 7 bases and the V segment lost 3 bases, leaving 7 bases of the junction unmatched. The CDR3 is 15 residues long. Germline-derived CDR1 and CDR2 are SGHRS and YFSETQ. CDR3 nucleotides: TGCGCCAGCAGCTCCAGGACAGGGGATACTGAAAAACTGTTTTTT. It specifies CASSSRTGDTEKLFF.

Note on this clone: A far larger clone is one base from this, pointing to a likely read error. The chain links TRBV28 to TRBJ1-1, with unresolved D. V shed 6 bases and J shed 2 bases, with 13 bases lying between them. This CDR3 region has 14 residues. Germline loops: CDR1 MDHEN, CDR2 SYDVKM. The CDR3 loop reads CASSPPKINTEAFF. In DNA, the CDR3 is TGTGCCAGCAGCCCCCCCAAGATTAACACTGAAGCTTTCTTT.

The sample holds a few counts of this clone. A far larger clone differs by one base, so this is likely a read error. The V call is TRBV29-1, the J call TRBJ1-1, with a possible D match to TRBD1 (5 bases). The CDR3 spans 12 residues. With 7 bases removed from V and 7 bases from J, the gap between germline ends came to 16 bases. Germline loops: CDR1 SQVTM, CDR2 ANQGSEA. The DNA of the CDR3 is TGCAGCGGGGCGGGAGGGGCCAATGAAGCTTTCTTT. Its translation: CSGAGGANEAFF.

This clone was seen more than once but under ten times. The rearrangement links TRBV5-6 to TRBJ1-4, with TRBD1 matching over 9 bases. The CDR3 loop spans 17 amino acids. The trim removed 2 bases at V and 8 bases at J, leaving 13 bases unmatched. Germline V CDR1 and CDR2: SGHDT, YYEEEE. The CDR3 here is CASSFSGTGSKGEKLFF. In DNA form, the CDR3 reads TGTGCCAGCAGCTTCTCCGGGACAGGGTCTAAAGGGGAAAAACTGTTTTTT. Looking up the rest from reference TRBV5-6 and TRBJ1-4 gives the full variable domain: DAGVTQSPTHLIKTRGQQVTLRCSPKSGHDTVSWYQQALGQGPQFIFQYYEEEERQRGNFPDRFSGHQFPNYSSELNVNALLLGDSALYLCASSFSGTGSKGEKLFFGSGTQLSVL.